The following is a T cell receptor (beta chain) sequence with its context. No antigen is known for it. This specimen belongs to a study of cytomegalovirus exposure and HLA in healthy donors. Study results and limitations: According to reports, the classifier identified cytomegalovirus status with high specificity and sensitivity. Cytomegalovirus-associated status was assigned to more than 150 TCR beta chains. In vitro assays verified that three CMV-associated chains recognized CMV antigens specifically. Rarity held for most TCR sequences, but there were some public TCRs that occurred in many donors.

V was pared by 6 bases and J by 9 bases, with 12 bases between. The CDR3 has 11 amino acids. CDR1 SQVTM and CDR2 ANQGSEA come from the germline V gene. Only in-frame clones appear in the TCRdb table, and some are missing; sequencing was by immunoSEQ multiplex PCR. Counted here are more than 90,000 clones, approximately 85% occurring once; the ten biggest clones make up nearly 5%. Sequenced: PBMCs. The receptor was derived from a young man in good health and CMV-seronegative. The rearrangement uses TRBV29-1 and TRBJ2-1; D is possibly TRBD2 (5 bases). CDR3 amino acids: CSVGGGAEQFF. The CDR3 region has the DNA TGCAGCGTGGGTGGAGGTGCTGAGCAGTTCTTC.